This entry lists 8 T cell receptor beta chains sequenced from one sample in a study of blood T cell repertoires in COVID-19. TCRdb's copy holds only in-frame clones and misses some; the assay was immunoSEQ multiplex PCR. The data show hundreds of thousands of clones, about 90% seen once. The sequencing sample was made of PBMCs or T cells enriched from blood (not recorded which). The origin of the receptors is a woman in her thirties who had recovered from COVID-19.

The chain employs TRBV5-1 and TRBJ1-1; D is unclear. In germline, CDR1 is SGHRS, CDR2 YFSETQ. Trimming took 2 bases from V and 4 from J, leaving 15 bases between them. The length of the CDR3 is 15 residues. The CDR3 reads CASSLYSAGGTEAFF. The CDR3 region has the DNA TGCGCCAGCAGCTTATACTCGGCAGGTGGCACTGAAGCTTTCTTT.

The rearrangement joins TRBV5-1 to TRBJ2-1; the D is unclear. This CDR3 has 13 residues. Germline V CDR1 and CDR2: SGHRS, YFSETQ. V lost 0 bases, J lost 1 base, and 2 bases lay in between. CDR3 loop: CASSLASYNEQFF. The DNA for the CDR3 is TGCGCCAGCAGCTTGGCTTCCTACAATGAGCAGTTCTTC.

The chain has TRBV3-1 (or the pseudogene TRBV3-2) and TRBJ1-5; 11 positions match TRBD1. The ends lost 5 bases at V and 1 base at J; junction bases unmatched: 4. The CDR3 spans 16 residues. CDR1 LGHDT and CDR2 YNNKEL come from the germline V gene (reference sequence). CDR3 loop: CASSSGTGGSNQPQHF. The CDR3 DNA reads as TGTGCCAGCAGCTCCGGGACAGGGGGAAGCAATCAGCCCCAGCATTTT.

The CDR3 DNA reads as TGCAGTGCTAGTTCTCAGGGGGCGGTAACTGGAAACACCATATATTTT. Its protein is CSASSQGAVTGNTIYF. The J gene is TRBJ1-3, the V gene TRBV20-1, with TRBD1 matching 8 bases. J lost 2 bases, V lost 3 bases, and 9 bases had no gene match. The CDR3 loop spans 16 amino acids. CDR1 is DFQATT, CDR2 SNEGSKA, per germline (reference sequence).

This sequence joins TRBV28 and TRBJ2-2; no firm D call. CDR1 and CDR2 from the germline V gene are MDHEN and SYDVKM. The CDR3 runs 15 residues. Trimming stripped 6 bases from V and 0 bases from J, with 11 bases between. The CDR3 sequence is CASSSDSTNTGELFF. The CDR3 region has the DNA TGTGCCAGCAGCTCCGACTCGACGAACACCGGGGAGCTGTTTTTT. The whole variable domain, filled in from reference TRBV28 and TRBJ2-2, reads DVKVTQSSRYLVKRTGEKVFLECVQDMDHENMFWYRQDPGLGLRLIYFSYDVKMKEKGDIPEGYSVSREKKERFSLILESASTNQTSMYLCASSSDSTNTGELFFGEGSRLTVL.

The V gene is TRBV24-1, the J gene TRBJ2-5; no firm D call. V was shortened by 2 bases and J by 4 bases, with 4 bases between the two germline ends. The CDR3 runs to 12 residues. Germline CDR1 and CDR2: KGHDR and SFDVKD. CDR3 residues: CATSDSRETQYF. The CDR3 bases are TGTGCCACCAGTGATTCCAGAGAGACCCAGTACTTC.

The chain joins TRBV7-9 to TRBJ2-7, with a possible D match to TRBD1 (5 bases). Germline loops: CDR1 SEHNR, CDR2 FQNEAQ (reference sequence). Deletions cut 0 bases from V and 3 bases from J, with 15 bases between. The CDR3 is 16 amino acids. CDR3 sequence: CASSLANRSWHYEQYF. The CDR3 DNA reads TGTGCCAGCAGCTTAGCGAACAGGAGTTGGCACTACGAGCAGTACTTC.

The chain couples TRBV7-3 to TRBJ2-5, with D uncertain. The germline V gene encodes CDR1 SGHTA and CDR2 FQGTGA. CDR3 length: 13 residues. With 4 bases removed from V and 2 bases from J, the gap between germline ends came to 8 bases. The DNA for the CDR3 is TGTGCCAGCAGCTATAGGAGACAAGAGACCCAGTACTTC. This translates into CASSYRRQETQYF.